The text below deals with one T cell receptor (beta chain). Its antigen is not identified. TCRdb processed the reads anew with MiXCR; each CDR3 protein has one entry. The sample comprises about 34,000 distinct CDR3 sequences, 52% of which are singletons, and roughly 90% rests with the top ten. V was shortened by 0 bases and J by 4 bases, with 6 bases between the two germline ends. CDR3 size: 14 residues. Germline values: CDR1 SGHTA, CDR2 FQGTGA. This sample was taken from a study of T cell repertoires in cytomegalovirus infection. Study outcomes and limitations: Carriers of CMV and the relevant HLA type were discriminated by public TCR beta frequency.

The material sequenced was CD8+ T cells from cultured PBMCs, taken from culture after CMV antigen stimulation. The TCR sequence derives from a human donor in good health (CMV status not recorded). Some clones in this sample may be carry-over from other donors' samples. The chain has TRBV7-3 and TRBJ2-2; D remains unclear. This CDR3 is CASSLTPATGELFF. In DNA form, the CDR3 reads TGTGCCAGCAGCTTAACCCCGGCCACCGGGGAGCTGTTTTTT.